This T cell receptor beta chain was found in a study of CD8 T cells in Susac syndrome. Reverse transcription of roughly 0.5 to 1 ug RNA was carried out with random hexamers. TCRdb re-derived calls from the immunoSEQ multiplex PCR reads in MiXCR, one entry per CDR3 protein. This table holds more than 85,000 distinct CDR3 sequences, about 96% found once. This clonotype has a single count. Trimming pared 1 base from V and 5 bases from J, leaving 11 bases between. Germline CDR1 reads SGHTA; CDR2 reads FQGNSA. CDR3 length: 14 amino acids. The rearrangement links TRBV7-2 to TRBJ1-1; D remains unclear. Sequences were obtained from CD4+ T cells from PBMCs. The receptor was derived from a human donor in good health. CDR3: CASSLGASGTEAFF. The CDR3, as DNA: TGTGCCAGCAGCTTAGGGGCCTCGGGGACTGAAGCTTTCTTT.